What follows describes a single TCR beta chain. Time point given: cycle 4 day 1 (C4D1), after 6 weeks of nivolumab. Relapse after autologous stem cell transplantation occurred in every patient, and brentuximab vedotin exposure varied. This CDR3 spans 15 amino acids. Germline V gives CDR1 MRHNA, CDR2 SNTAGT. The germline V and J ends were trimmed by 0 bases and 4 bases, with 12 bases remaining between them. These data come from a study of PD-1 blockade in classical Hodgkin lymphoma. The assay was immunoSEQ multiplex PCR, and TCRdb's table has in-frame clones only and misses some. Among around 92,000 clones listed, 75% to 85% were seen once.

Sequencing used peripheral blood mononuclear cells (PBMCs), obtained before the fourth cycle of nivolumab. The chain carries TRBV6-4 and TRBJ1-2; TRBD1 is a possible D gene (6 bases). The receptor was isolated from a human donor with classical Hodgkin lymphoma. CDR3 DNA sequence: TGTGCCAGCAGTGACTCGCCAGGGGTCCCCTATGGCTACACCTTC. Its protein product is CASSDSPGVPYGYTF.